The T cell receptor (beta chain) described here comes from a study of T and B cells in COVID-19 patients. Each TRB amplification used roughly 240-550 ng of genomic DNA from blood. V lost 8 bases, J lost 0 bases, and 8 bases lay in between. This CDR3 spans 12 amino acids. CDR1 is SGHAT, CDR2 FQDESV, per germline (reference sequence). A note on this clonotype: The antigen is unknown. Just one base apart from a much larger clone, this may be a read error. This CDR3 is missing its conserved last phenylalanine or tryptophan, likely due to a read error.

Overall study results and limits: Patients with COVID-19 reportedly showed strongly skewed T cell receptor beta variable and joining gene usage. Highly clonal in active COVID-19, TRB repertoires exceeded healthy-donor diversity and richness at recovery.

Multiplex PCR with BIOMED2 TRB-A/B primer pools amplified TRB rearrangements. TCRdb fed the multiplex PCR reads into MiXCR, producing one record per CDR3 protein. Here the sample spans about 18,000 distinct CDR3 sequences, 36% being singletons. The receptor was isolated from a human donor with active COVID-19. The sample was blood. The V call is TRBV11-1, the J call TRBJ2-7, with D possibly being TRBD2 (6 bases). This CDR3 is CASGGFSYEQYL. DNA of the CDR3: TGTGCCAGCGGGGGGTTCTCCTACGAGCAGTACTTA.